This TCR beta chain derives from a study of blood T cell repertoires in COVID-19 (dated by TCRdb to the early 2020s). Some background on the complete study: Samples covering the acute and convalescent phases of COVID-19 were provided by collaborators in the United States, Italy and Spain. Subjects who had been exposed to COVID-19, were actively infected with it, or had recovered from it provided the deeply sampled blood TCRbeta repertoires that made up the dataset. HLA class I and class II types, where available, came from metadata supplied by the sample provider rather than from assay-based typing. Samples were obtained from the ongoing ImmuneRACE study (first 160 participants) and from 1,254 subjects provided by 6 global collaborators. The repertoires were released in a freely available public database meant as a resource for research on the immune response to SARS-CoV-2. The prospective study material was composed of cDNA or gDNA derived from T cells, B-cell-depleted T cells, or PBMCs. A de-identified subject ID, COVID-19 status, age in years and sex were almost always included in the sample metadata. Results the study describes overall, beyond this receptor: Clinical and demographic metadata were provided uncurated, with the amount varying by source and participant.

Whole blood was collected in K2EDTA tubes by collaborating institutions according to the institutions' own protocols. For TCRbeta analysis, collaborator samples were shipped as frozen whole blood, as isolated PBMCs, or as DNA extracted from either sample type. TCRbeta CDR3 regions were amplified from genomic DNA by means of the immunoSEQ Assay, a bias-controlled multiplex PCR. As for the original processing: The number of nucleated cells in each sample was estimated by amplification of reference gene primers within the assay. To quantify the absolute abundance of each unique TCRbeta CDR3 rearrangement, sequence reads were collapsed and filtered. Productive Simpson clonality was computed per sample as the square root of Simpson's diversity index over productive rearrangements. Drawn from immuneACCESS, this table holds only the in-frame rearrangements with V and J called that TCRdb kept. Clones are partly lost; checked studies trace under half to an unresolved V gene and leave the rest unexplained. The V and J calls and clone size are taken from that table; D and trimming were inferred from the DNA. This sample has tens of thousands of clones in its table, and approximately 80% of those were observed once. The ten biggest clones cover about 20% of the sample.

CDR1 and CDR2 are drawn from the germline V gene (reference sequence): MNHEY, SMNVEV. CDR3 length: 16 amino acids, cysteine to phenylalanine. The sequence is cut down to CDR3 DNA, 48 bases in frame from base 1. Here V drops 2 bases and J drops 4 bases, and the junction holds 9 bases not matched to any gene. Remarks on this clone: Its antigen has not been determined. One base away there is no much larger clone; base qualities are not given.

Recombination joined TRBV27 with TRBJ1-2; a stretch of 8 junction bases matches TRBD1. Sequences were obtained from peripheral blood. The TCR was taken from a human donor with active or convalescent COVID-19. The donor label of this sample is uncertain. The CDR3 region has the sequence CASSLTSQGASYGYTF. The DNA sequence is as follows: TGTGCCAGCAGTTTAACCTCCCAGGGGGCAAGCTATGGCTACACCTTC.